Below, 28 T cell receptor beta chains from the same sample are listed, as sequenced in a study of T cell responses to AZD1222 COVID-19 vaccine. Some clones are missing from TCRdb's copy, which holds only in-frame ones; the method was immunoSEQ multiplex PCR. The table lists tens of thousands of clones, roughly 89% of them singletons. Sequenced material: peripheral blood, taken 28 days after the second AZD1222 dose. These receptors were obtained from an adult who received the AZD1222 COVID-19 vaccine.

This chain joins TRBV20-1 and TRBJ1-1; 8 bases are a match to TRBD1. This CDR3 comprises 11 residues. CDR1 is DFQATT and CDR2 is SNEGSKA in the germline V gene (reference sequence). The J segment lost 9 bases and the V segment lost 6 bases, leaving 6 bases of the junction unmatched. DNA for the CDR3: TGCAGTGCCGGACAGGGATTAAAAGCTTTCTTT. Translation gives CSAGQGLKAFF.

The CDR3 is CASGSGTGVGDEQFF. The CDR3 DNA is TGCGCCAGCGGGAGTGGCACAGGGGTTGGGGATGAGCAGTTCTTC. The rearrangement uses TRBV5-1 and TRBJ2-1, with TRBD1 matching 7 bases. The CDR3 spans 15 residues. From germline, CDR1 is SGHRS and CDR2 YFSETQ. V gave up 7 bases and J gave up 8 bases; unmatched junction bases: 15.

The J gene is TRBJ1-3, the V gene TRBV9; D remains ambiguous. The CDR3 runs 14 residues. Trimming took 4 bases from V and 2 from J, leaving 10 bases between them. From germline, CDR1 is SGDLS and CDR2 YYNGEE. The DNA for the CDR3 is TGTGCCAGCAGCCGTAAAGGGACTGGAAACACCATATATTTT. As protein: CASSRKGTGNTIYF. Full variable domain (missing parts from reference TRBV9 and TRBJ1-3): DSGVTQTPKHLITATGQRVTLRCSPRSGDLSVYWYQQSLDQGLQFLIQYYNGEERAKGNILERFSAQQFPDLHSELNLSSLELGDSALYFCASSRKGTGNTIYFGEGSWLTVV.

This chain joins TRBV5-4 and TRBJ1-1, with D possibly matching TRBD1 (6 bases). V was clipped by 4 bases and J by 3 bases, with 13 bases between them. This CDR3 comprises 14 residues. Germline V lookup: CDR1 SGHNT, CDR2 YYREEE (reference sequence). The CDR3 sequence is CASSRGAGDTEAFF. CDR3 DNA sequence: TGTGCCAGCAGCCGGGGGGCCGGGGACACTGAAGCTTTCTTT.

The genes are TRBV6-2 or TRBV6-3 and TRBJ1-5; a possible D gene is TRBD1 (5 bases). The CDR3 runs 14 residues. V dropped 2 bases and J dropped 6 bases, with 11 bases sitting between them. CDR1 and CDR2 (germline): MNHEY, SVGEGT. The CDR3: CASSYDGAGQPQHF. CDR3 sequence (DNA): TGTGCCAGCAGTTACGACGGGGCCGGTCAGCCCCAGCATTTT.

J is TRBJ2-3 and V is TRBV6-5; D is possibly TRBD2 (5 bases). The CDR3 totals 14 residues. Trimming pared 0 bases from V and 5 bases from J, leaving 9 bases between. Germline CDR1 is MNHEY and CDR2 is SVGAGI. The CDR3 coding sequence is TGTGCCAGCAGTTACTCTGTAACTAGAGATACGCAGTATTTT. This gives the protein CASSYSVTRDTQYF.

This clone has just one count. Germline is not matched at one junction end, which may reflect a read error. The chain uses TRBV7-2 and TRBJ2-1; TRBD2 matches 10 bases. In germline, CDR1 is SGHTA, CDR2 FQGNSA. The CDR3 loop spans 16 amino acids. DNA of the CDR3: TGTGCCAGCAGCTTGAGCGGGGGGGCGGCCCTAAATGAACAGTTCTTC. Protein: CASSLSGGAALNEQFF.

The chain combines TRBV7-2 with TRBJ1-1; a possible D gene is TRBD1 (5 bases). The CDR3 extends over 15 amino acids. V was trimmed by 2 bases and J by 1 base, leaving 11 bases between them. Germline CDR1 is SGHTA and CDR2 is FQGNSA. CDR3 coding DNA: TGTGCCAGCAGCTTAATAGGGGCGGGGAACACTGAAGCTTTCTTT. Its translation: CASSLIGAGNTEAFF.

The chain uses TRBV6-2 or TRBV6-3 and TRBJ1-1; D not certain. Germline loops: CDR1 MNHEY, CDR2 SVGEGT. Trimming left V 5 bases short and J 7 bases short, with 8 bases between. This CDR3 contains 11 residues. The CDR3 protein is CASSNDNEAFF. The CDR3 coding sequence is TGTGCCAGCAGTAACGACAATGAAGCTTTCTTT.

This clone turned up a few times. The V and J genes are TRBV29-1 and TRBJ1-1; D is unclear. The CDR3 consists of 14 residues. The V gene's germline CDR1 is SQVTM and CDR2 ANQGSEA. Between the trimmed V and J ends, which lost 2 bases and 3 bases, there was a span of 13 bases. CDR3 amino acids: CSVESGRRDTEAFF. The DNA of the CDR3 is TGCAGCGTTGAAAGCGGCAGGAGGGACACTGAAGCTTTCTTT.

This chain links TRBV7-2 with TRBJ2-1; TRBD2 might be the D (5 bases). The CDR3 sequence is 14 residues long. The germline V and J ends were trimmed by 2 bases and 6 bases, with 11 bases remaining between them. Germline CDR1 SGHTA, CDR2 FQGNSA. The CDR3 sequence is CASSLISLGNEQFF. Written as DNA, the CDR3 is TGTGCCAGCAGCTTAATCTCACTAGGCAATGAGCAGTTCTTC.

This rearrangement joins TRBV10-2 to TRBJ2-3, with D possibly matching TRBD2 (6 bases). The CDR3 extends over 15 amino acids. V lost 2 bases to trimming and J lost 5 bases, with 14 bases between them. Germline values: CDR1 WSHSY, CDR2 SAAADI. In DNA, the CDR3 is TGCGCCAGCAGTGAGGCGGCGGGATTTGGAGATACGCAGTATTTT. The encoded protein is CASSEAAGFGDTQYF.

This chain joins TRBV6-2 or TRBV6-3 and TRBJ2-2; no definite D call. This CDR3 spans 13 amino acids. V lost 2 bases and J 6 bases, leaving 7 bases between the germline ends. CDR1 is MNHEY and CDR2 is SVGEGT in the germline V gene. The CDR3 DNA follows: TGTGCCAGCAGTTACGCGAATTCCGGGGAGCTGTTTTTT. It encodes CASSYANSGELFF.

The V and J genes are TRBV7-8 and TRBJ2-7; TRBD2 aligns across 12 bases. Germline lookup yields CDR1 SGHVS and CDR2 FQNEAQ. The J segment lost 3 bases and the V segment lost 1 base, leaving 4 bases of the junction unmatched. This CDR3 spans 16 amino acids. CDR3 protein: CASSLGGTSGFYEQYV. The CDR3 nucleotides are TGTGCCAGCAGCTTAGGAGGGACTAGCGGGTTCTACGAGCAGTACGTC.

This chain joins TRBV6-6 and TRBJ2-7; a possible D gene is TRBD1 (5 bases). Per the germline V gene, CDR1 is MNHNY and CDR2 is SVGAGI (reference sequence). The CDR3 extends over 20 amino acids. Trimming shortened V by 6 bases and J by 1 base, and 31 bases separated the two germline ends. DNA for the CDR3: TGTGCCAGCAGCCACGTTTTTTCTTGGGGCAGACCTCTCCTATCCTACGAGCAGTACGTC. This sequence encodes CASSHVFSWGRPLLSYEQYV.

The V call is TRBV2, the J call TRBJ2-5, with 9 bases that match TRBD1. Germline V CDR1 and CDR2: SNHLY, FYNNEI. The CDR3 sequence is 15 residues long. Unmatched junction bases numbered 16, after V lost 7 bases and J lost 10 bases. CDR3 sequence (DNA): TGTGCCAGCACCCCCACAGGGGGCGCATCCAGTGACCAGTACTTC. Translation: CASTPTGGASSDQYF.

The J gene is TRBJ2-3, the V gene TRBV6-6; TRBD1 might be the D (5 bases). Germline V lookup: CDR1 MNHNY, CDR2 SVGAGI (reference sequence). The length of the CDR3 is 15 residues. Trimming stripped 2 bases from V and 4 bases from J, with 13 bases between. CDR3 nucleotides: TGTGCCAGCAGTTACCCGAAGGGGAAATCAGATACGCAGTATTTT. Protein product: CASSYPKGKSDTQYF.

This chain links TRBV7-2 with TRBJ2-7; D uncertain. Per the germline V gene, CDR1 is SGHTA and CDR2 is FQGNSA. The CDR3 sequence is 13 residues long. V gave up 1 base and J gave up 3 bases, with 7 bases separating them. CDR3 in amino acids: CASSLVDYYEQYF. The CDR3, as DNA: TGTGCCAGCAGCTTAGTGGATTACTACGAGCAGTACTTC.

The chain combines TRBV6-6 with TRBJ1-2; D is uncertain. Germline values: CDR1 MNHNY, CDR2 SVGAGI (reference sequence). V was trimmed by 5 bases and J by 6 bases, leaving 19 bases between them. The CDR3 runs to 15 residues. CDR3 nucleotide sequence: TGTGCCAGCAGTCCCTGGGCGGCAGGCCCCCATGGCTACACCTTC. Translating gives CASSPWAAGPHGYTF.

The V gene is TRBV14, the J gene TRBJ2-7; D is ambiguous. Germline V gene sequence: CDR1 SGHDN, CDR2 FVKESK. V lost 9 bases, J lost 4 bases, and 19 bases lay in between. CDR3 length: 14 amino acids. The CDR3 sequence is CARVAQGLSYEQYV. CDR3 coding DNA: TGTGCCAGGGTAGCCCAAGGGCTGTCGTACGAGCAGTACGTC.

The genes are TRBV25-1 and TRBJ2-6; weak D call: TRBD1 (6 bases). This CDR3 region has 16 residues. Germline V CDR1 and CDR2: MGHDK, SYGVNS. V lost 6 bases, J lost 1 base, and 13 bases lay in between. This CDR3 reads CASSAPQGSGANVLTF. The CDR3 DNA is TGTGCCAGCAGCGCCCCCCAGGGGTCTGGGGCCAACGTCCTGACTTTC. The whole variable domain, filled in from reference TRBV25-1 and TRBJ2-6, reads EADIYQTPRYLVIGTGKKITLECSQTMGHDKMYWYQQDPGMELHLIHYSYGVNSTEKGDLSSESTVSRIRTEHFPLTLESARPSHTSQYLCASSAPQGSGANVLTFGAGSRLTVL.

This rearrangement joins TRBV3-1 (or the pseudogene TRBV3-2) to TRBJ1-3; D is ambiguous. Between the trimmed V and J ends, which lost 5 bases and 2 bases, there was a span of 19 bases. This CDR3 comprises 17 residues. CDR1 is LGHDT, CDR2 YNNKEL, per germline (reference sequence). In nucleotides, the CDR3 is TGTGCCAGCAGCTACGAAGGGATCCCGGCCGCTGGAAACACCATATATTTT. Protein: CASSYEGIPAAGNTIYF.

CDR3 bases: TGTGCCAGTCGACAGGGAAGTTCGAGAGCTTTCTTT. Translation gives CASRQGSSRAFF. The J gene is TRBJ1-1, the V gene TRBV6-5, with TRBD1 matching 7 bases. The CDR3 contains 12 residues. Germline assignment: CDR1 MNHEY and CDR2 SVGAGI. V was clipped by 9 bases and J by 10 bases; unmatched bases: 11.

The chain has TRBV19 and TRBJ1-1; 9 bases match TRBD1. Germline V gene sequence: CDR1 LNHDA, CDR2 SQIVND (reference sequence). CDR3 length: 19 amino acids. J gave up 1 base and V 0 bases, and 12 bases lay outside the gene matches. The CDR3 loop is CASSIDPFPGQGANTEAFF. CDR3 in DNA: TGTGCCAGTAGTATAGACCCCTTCCCGGGACAGGGAGCGAACACTGAAGCTTTCTTT.

CDR3 amino acids: CASSGQGTKIYTF. CDR3 nucleotides: TGTGCCAGCAGTGGGCAAGGAACCAAAATCTACACCTTC. V and J are TRBV2 and TRBJ1-2, with D uncertain. Germline CDR1 and CDR2: SNHLY and FYNNEI. There are 13 residues in the CDR3. The V and J ends lost 4 bases and 10 bases respectively, with 16 bases between them. Full variable domain (rest looked up from reference TRBV2 and TRBJ1-2): EPEVTQTPSHQVTQMGQEVILRCVPISNHLYFYWYRQILGQKVEFLVSFYNNEISEKSEIFDDQFSVERPDGSNFTLKIRSTKLEDSAMYFCASSGQGTKIYTFGSGTRLTVV.

This clone was seen a handful of times. The chain has TRBV9 and TRBJ2-1; no firm D call. The CDR3 is 11 amino acids. Germline V gene data show CDR1 as SGDLS and CDR2 as YYNGEE. V lost 5 bases to trimming and J lost 2 bases, with 2 bases between them. CDR3 nucleotides: TGTGCCAGCAGTACCTACAATGAGCAGTTCTTC. Encoded protein: CASSTYNEQFF.

The chain is built from TRBV19 and TRBJ2-2; no firm D call. V was pared by 3 bases and J by 6 bases, with 8 bases between. CDR3 size: 13 residues. In germline, CDR1 is LNHDA, CDR2 SQIVND (reference sequence). The CDR3 DNA reads TGTGCCAGTAGTATTGGAAGACCCGGGGAGCTGTTTTTT. Translating it yields CASSIGRPGELFF.

The chain joins TRBV6-5 to TRBJ1-2; D is unclear. The CDR3 has 14 amino acids. V lost 0 bases to trimming and J lost 8 bases, with 13 bases between them. From germline, CDR1 is MNHEY and CDR2 SVGAGI. DNA of the CDR3: TGTGCCAGCAGTTACTCGGCGGCCCCCGGGGGCTACACCTTC. Translating it yields CASSYSAAPGGYTF.